This T cell receptor beta chain was sequenced in a study of CD8+CD57+ T cells in acquired aplastic anemia. Study context: Yields of DNA that came from sorted CD4+ and CD8+ cells averaged roughly 3 ug.

Investigators profiled TCR beta VDJ and CDR3 from genomic DNA template. Each CDR3 protein gets one entry after TCRdb re-called the reads with MiXCR. The sample includes fewer than 200,000 distinct CDR3 sequences, about two thirds of them seen just once. Germline V gene sequence: CDR1 SNHLY, CDR2 FYNNEI. The CDR3 runs 15 residues. The V end was cut by 5 bases, the J end by 6 bases, with 20 bases between. In patients chosen for sequencing, flow cytometry had shown CD8+CD57+ cell expansion. Each patient had severe acquired aplastic anemia. Source material: sorted CD4+, CD8+, or CD8+CD57+ T cells (not recorded which) from PBMCs. The chain couples TRBV2 to TRBJ2-7; D may be TRBD1 (8 bases). This receptor was obtained from a human donor with aplastic anemia. CDR3 DNA: TGTGCCAGCAGTCGGACAGGGCGGGGGCGCAGCGAGCAGTACTTC. This translates into CASSRTGRGRSEQYF.